The present T cell receptor beta chain was sequenced within a study of blood T cell repertoires in COVID-19. Study details: T cells, B-cell-depleted T cells, or PBMCs provided the cDNA or gDNA that served as material.

In the study's own analysis: Nucleated cell number was recorded as an estimate derived from reference gene primer amplification. Measured with immunoSEQ multiplex PCR; TCRdb has only the in-frame clones, and not every one. V and J calls and clone size are as listed in that table; D and trimming were resolved from the DNA. The sample lists 65,000 to 85,000 clones; 75% to 90% were seen once. In germline, CDR1 is ENHRY, CDR2 SYGVKD. The length of the CDR3 is 12 residues. The V end was cut by 6 bases, the J end by 8 bases, with 13 bases between. This clone was detected only once. The Seattle site enrolled patients during active infection and followed them longitudinally.

The material sequenced was peripheral blood. The clonotype comes from a man at least 80 years old with COVID-19, enrolled during active disease. This chain uses TRBV10-3 with TRBJ1-1; D is uncertain. The CDR3 sequence: CAISRNAEEAFF. CDR3 sequence (DNA): TGTGCCATCAGCCGGAATGCGGAGGAAGCTTTCTTT.